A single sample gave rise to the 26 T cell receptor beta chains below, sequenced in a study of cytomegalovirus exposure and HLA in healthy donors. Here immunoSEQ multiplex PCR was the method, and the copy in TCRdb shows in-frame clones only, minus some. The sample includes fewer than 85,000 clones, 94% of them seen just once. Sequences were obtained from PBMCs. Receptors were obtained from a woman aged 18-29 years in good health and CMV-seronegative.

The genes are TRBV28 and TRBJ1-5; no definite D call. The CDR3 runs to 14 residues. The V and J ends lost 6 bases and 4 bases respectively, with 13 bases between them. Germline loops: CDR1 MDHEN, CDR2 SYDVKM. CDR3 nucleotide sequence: TGTGCCAGCAGACGAAGCGGGGTGAATCAGCCCCAGCATTTT. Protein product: CASRRSGVNQPQHF.

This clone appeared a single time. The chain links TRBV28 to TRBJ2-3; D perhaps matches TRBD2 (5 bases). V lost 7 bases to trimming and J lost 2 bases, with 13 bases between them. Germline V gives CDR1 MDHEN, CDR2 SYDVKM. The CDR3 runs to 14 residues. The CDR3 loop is CASTQGRYTDTQYF. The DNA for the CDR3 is TGTGCCAGCACTCAAGGGAGATACACAGATACGCAGTATTTT.

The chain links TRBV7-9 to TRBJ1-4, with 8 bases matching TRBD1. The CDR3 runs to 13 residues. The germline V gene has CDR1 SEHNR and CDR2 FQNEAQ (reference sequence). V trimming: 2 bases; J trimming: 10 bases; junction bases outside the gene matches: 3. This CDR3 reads CASSLPTGVKLFF. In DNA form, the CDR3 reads TGTGCCAGCAGCTTACCGACAGGGGTAAAACTGTTTTTT. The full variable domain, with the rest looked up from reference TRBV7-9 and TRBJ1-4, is DTGVSQNPRHKITKRGQNVTFRCDPISEHNRLYWYRQTLGQGPEFLTYFQNEAQLEKSRLLSDRFSAERPKGSFSTLEIQRTEQGDSAMYLCASSLPTGVKLFFGSGTQLSVL.

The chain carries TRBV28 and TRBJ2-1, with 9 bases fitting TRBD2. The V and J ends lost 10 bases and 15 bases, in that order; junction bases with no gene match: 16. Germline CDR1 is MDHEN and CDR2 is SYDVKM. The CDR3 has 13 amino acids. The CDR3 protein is CAIHHSGSGGRFF. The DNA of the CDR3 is TGTGCCATCCATCATTCGGGTAGCGGGGGCAGGTTCTTC.

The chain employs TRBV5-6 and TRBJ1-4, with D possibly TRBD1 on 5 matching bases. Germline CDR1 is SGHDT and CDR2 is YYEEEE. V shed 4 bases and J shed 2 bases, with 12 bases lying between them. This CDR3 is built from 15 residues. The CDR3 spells CASSRIQATNEKLFF. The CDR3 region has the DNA TGTGCCAGCAGCCGGATACAGGCGACTAATGAAAAACTGTTTTTT. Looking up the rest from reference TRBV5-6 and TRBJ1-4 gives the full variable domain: DAGVTQSPTHLIKTRGQQVTLRCSPKSGHDTVSWYQQALGQGPQFIFQYYEEEERQRGNFPDRFSGHQFPNYSSELNVNALLLGDSALYLCASSRIQATNEKLFFGSGTQLSVL.

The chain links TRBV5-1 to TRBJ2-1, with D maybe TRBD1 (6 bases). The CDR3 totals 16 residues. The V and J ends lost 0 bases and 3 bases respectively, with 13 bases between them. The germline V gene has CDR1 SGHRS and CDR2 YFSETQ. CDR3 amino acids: CASSLVTGFYYNEQFF. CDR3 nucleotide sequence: TGCGCCAGCAGCTTGGTTACAGGGTTCTACTACAATGAGCAGTTCTTC.

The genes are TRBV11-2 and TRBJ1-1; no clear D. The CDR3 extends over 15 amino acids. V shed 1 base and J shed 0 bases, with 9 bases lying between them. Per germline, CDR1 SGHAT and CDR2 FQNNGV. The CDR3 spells CASSLVPGMNTEAFF. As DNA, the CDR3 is TGTGCCAGCAGCTTAGTCCCGGGGATGAACACTGAAGCTTTCTTT.

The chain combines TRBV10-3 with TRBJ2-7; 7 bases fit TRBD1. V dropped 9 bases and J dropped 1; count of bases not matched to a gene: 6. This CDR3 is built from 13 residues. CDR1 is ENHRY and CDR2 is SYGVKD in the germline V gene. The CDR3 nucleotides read TGTGCCATTATGGGACAGTTTTCCTACGAGCAGTACTTC. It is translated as CAIMGQFSYEQYF.

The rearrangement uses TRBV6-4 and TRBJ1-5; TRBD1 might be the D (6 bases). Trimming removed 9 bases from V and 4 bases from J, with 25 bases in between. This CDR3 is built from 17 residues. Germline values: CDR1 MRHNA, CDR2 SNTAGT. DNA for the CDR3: TGTGCCAGGGCGGAACGGGACACACCGTCGGGGAATCAGCCCCAGCATTTT. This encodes CARAERDTPSGNQPQHF.

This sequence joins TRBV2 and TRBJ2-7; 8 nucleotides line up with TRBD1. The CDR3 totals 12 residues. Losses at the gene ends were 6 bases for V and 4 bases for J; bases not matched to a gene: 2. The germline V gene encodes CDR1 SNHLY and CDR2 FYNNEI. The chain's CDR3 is CASSRQGYEQYF. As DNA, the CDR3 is TGTGCCAGCAGCCGACAGGGGTACGAGCAGTACTTC.

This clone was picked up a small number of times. The CDR3 coding sequence is TGTGCCAGCAGCCACTCCTACGAGCAGTACTTC. Amino acid sequence: CASSHSYEQYF. The chain joins TRBV7-9 to TRBJ2-7, with D uncertain. CDR1 and CDR2 from the germline V gene are SEHNR and FQNEAQ (reference sequence). Trimming shortened V by 5 bases and J by 0 bases, and 2 bases separated the two germline ends. The CDR3 runs to 11 residues. Filled out from reference TRBV7-9 and TRBJ2-7, the complete variable domain reads DTGVSQNPRHKITKRGQNVTFRCDPISEHNRLYWYRQTLGQGPEFLTYFQNEAQLEKSRLLSDRFSAERPKGSFSTLEIQRTEQGDSAMYLCASSHSYEQYFGPGTRLTVT.

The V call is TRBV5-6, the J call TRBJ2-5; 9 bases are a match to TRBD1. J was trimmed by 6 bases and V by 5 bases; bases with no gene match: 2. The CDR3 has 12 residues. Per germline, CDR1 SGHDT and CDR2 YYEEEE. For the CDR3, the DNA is TGTGCCAGCAGGGGACAGGGCAAGACCCAGTACTTC. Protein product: CASRGQGKTQYF.

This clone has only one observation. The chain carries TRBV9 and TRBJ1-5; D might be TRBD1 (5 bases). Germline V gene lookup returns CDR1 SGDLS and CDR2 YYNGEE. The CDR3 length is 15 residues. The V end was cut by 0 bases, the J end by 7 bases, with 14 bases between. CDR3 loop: CASSVGGRVGQPQHF. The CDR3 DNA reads TGTGCCAGCAGCGTAGGAGGCAGGGTGGGCCAGCCCCAGCATTTT.

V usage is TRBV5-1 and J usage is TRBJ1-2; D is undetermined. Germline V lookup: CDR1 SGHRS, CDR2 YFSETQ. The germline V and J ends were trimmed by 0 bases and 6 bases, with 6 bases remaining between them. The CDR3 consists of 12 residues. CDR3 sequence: CASSLDRDGYTF. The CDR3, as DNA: TGCGCCAGCAGCTTGGATCGGGATGGCTACACCTTC.

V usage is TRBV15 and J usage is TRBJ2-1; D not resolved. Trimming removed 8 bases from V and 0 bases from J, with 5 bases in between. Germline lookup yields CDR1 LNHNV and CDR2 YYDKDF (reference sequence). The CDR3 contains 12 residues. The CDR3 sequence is CATGLSYNEQFF. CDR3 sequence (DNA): TGTGCCACCGGCCTCTCCTACAATGAGCAGTTCTTC.

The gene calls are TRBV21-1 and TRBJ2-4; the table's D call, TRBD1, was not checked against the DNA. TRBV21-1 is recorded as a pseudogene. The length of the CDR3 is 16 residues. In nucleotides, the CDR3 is TGTGCCAGCAGCGGAGCCGGGACAGGTTCTGGAAACATTCAGTACTTC. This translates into CASSGAGTGSGNIQYF.

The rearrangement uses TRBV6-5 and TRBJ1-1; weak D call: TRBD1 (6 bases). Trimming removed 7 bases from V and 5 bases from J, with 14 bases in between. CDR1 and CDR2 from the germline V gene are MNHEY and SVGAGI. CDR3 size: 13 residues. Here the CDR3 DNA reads TGTGCCAGCAAGGGACATGCTTCAACTGAAGCTTTCTTT. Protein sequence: CASKGHASTEAFF.

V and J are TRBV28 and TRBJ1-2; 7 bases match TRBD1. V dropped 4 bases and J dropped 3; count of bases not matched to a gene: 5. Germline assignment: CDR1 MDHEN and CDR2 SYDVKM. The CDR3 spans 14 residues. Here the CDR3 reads CASSYRDRDYGYTF. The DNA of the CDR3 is TGTGCCAGCAGTTACCGGGACAGAGACTATGGCTACACCTTC.

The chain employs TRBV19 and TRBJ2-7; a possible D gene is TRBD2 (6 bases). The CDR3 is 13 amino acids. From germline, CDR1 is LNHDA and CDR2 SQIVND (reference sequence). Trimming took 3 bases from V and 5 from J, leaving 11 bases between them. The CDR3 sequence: CASSIRGRDEQYF. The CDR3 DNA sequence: TGTGCCAGTAGTATTCGGGGGAGAGACGAGCAGTACTTC. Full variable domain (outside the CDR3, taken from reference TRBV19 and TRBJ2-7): DGGITQSPKYLFRKEGQNVTLSCEQNLNHDAMYWYRQDPGQGLRLIYYSQIVNDFQKGDIAEGYSVSREKKESFPLTVTSAQKNPTAFYLCASSIRGRDEQYFGPGTRLTVT.

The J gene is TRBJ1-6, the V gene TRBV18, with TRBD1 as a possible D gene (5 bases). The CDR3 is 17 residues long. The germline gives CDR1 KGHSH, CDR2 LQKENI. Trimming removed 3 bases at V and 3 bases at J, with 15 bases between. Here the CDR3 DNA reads TGTGCCAGCTCACCCCAATCCGCCGGGGGCTATAATTCACCCCTCCACTTT. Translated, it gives CASSPQSAGGYNSPLHF.

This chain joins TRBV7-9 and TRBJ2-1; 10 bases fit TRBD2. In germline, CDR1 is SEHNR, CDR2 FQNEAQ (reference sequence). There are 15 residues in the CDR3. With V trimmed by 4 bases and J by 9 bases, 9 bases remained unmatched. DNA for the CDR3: TGTGCCAGCAGCTGGGGACTAGCGTGGGGCGGTGAGCAGTTCTTC. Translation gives CASSWGLAWGGEQFF. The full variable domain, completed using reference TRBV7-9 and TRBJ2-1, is DTGVSQNPRHKITKRGQNVTFRCDPISEHNRLYWYRQTLGQGPEFLTYFQNEAQLEKSRLLSDRFSAERPKGSFSTLEIQRTEQGDSAMYLCASSWGLAWGGEQFFGPGTRLTVL.

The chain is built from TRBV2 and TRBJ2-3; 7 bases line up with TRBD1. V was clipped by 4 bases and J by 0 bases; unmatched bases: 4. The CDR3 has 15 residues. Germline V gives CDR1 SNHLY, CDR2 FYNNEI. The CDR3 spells CASSGQGPSTDTQYF. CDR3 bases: TGTGCCAGCAGTGGACAGGGACCCAGCACAGATACGCAGTATTTT.

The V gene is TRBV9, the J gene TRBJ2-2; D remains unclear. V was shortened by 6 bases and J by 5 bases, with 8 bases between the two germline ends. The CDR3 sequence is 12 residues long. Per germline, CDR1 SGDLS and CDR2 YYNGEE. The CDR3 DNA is TGTGCCAGCAACTACCAAACCGGGGAGCTGTTTTTT. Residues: CASNYQTGELFF. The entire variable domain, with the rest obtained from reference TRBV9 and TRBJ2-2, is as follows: DSGVTQTPKHLITATGQRVTLRCSPRSGDLSVYWYQQSLDQGLQFLIQYYNGEERAKGNILERFSAQQFPDLHSELNLSSLELGDSALYFCASNYQTGELFFGEGSRLTVL.

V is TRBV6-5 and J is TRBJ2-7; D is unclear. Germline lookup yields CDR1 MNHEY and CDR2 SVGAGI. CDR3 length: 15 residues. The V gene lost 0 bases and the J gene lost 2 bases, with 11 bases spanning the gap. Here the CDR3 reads CASSYSNKATYEQYF. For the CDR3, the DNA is TGTGCCAGCAGTTACTCTAATAAAGCTACCTACGAGCAGTACTTC.

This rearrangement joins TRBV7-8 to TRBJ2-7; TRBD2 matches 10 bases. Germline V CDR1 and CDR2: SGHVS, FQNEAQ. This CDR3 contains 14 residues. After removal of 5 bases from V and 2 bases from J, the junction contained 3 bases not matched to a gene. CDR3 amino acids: CASSKLAGPYEQYF. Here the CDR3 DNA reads TGTGCCAGCAGCAAACTAGCGGGGCCCTACGAGCAGTACTTC.

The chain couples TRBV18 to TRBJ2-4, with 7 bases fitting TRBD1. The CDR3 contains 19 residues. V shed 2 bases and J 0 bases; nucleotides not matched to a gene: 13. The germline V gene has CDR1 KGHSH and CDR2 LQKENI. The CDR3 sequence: CASSPWNRGGSLAKNIQYF. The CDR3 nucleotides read TGTGCCAGCTCACCATGGAACAGGGGTGGCTCACTAGCCAAAAACATTCAGTACTTC.